This T cell receptor beta chain was sequenced in a study of T cell responses to AZD1222 COVID-19 vaccine. This CDR3 has 16 residues. The V gene lost 3 bases and the J gene lost 5 bases, with 19 bases spanning the gap. The germline V gene encodes CDR1 SQVTM and CDR2 ANQGSEA. Here immunoSEQ multiplex PCR was the method, and the copy in TCRdb shows in-frame clones only, minus some. The sample shows about 110,000 clones, about 80% of them seen only once. Study observations and caveats: Only six people who got AZD1222 tested seropositive at baseline. The study reported that nearly half of spike-specific TCRs target unmutated variant regions. Repertoires were sampled only after the peak T cell response. The study found Spike-specific TCR breadth and depth rose after two AZD1222 doses.

The sample holds one count of this clone. Its antigen remains unknown. Here the sequenced sample was peripheral blood, taken on day 0 of AZD1222 vaccination. This clonotype originated in an adult in good health. The V call is TRBV29-1, the J call TRBJ2-2; tentative D call: TRBD2 (5 bases). Here the CDR3 DNA reads TGCAGCGTTGAGGTATTAGCCGCCCGAGGGACCGGGGAGCTGTTTTTT. Translating it yields CSVEVLAARGTGELFF.